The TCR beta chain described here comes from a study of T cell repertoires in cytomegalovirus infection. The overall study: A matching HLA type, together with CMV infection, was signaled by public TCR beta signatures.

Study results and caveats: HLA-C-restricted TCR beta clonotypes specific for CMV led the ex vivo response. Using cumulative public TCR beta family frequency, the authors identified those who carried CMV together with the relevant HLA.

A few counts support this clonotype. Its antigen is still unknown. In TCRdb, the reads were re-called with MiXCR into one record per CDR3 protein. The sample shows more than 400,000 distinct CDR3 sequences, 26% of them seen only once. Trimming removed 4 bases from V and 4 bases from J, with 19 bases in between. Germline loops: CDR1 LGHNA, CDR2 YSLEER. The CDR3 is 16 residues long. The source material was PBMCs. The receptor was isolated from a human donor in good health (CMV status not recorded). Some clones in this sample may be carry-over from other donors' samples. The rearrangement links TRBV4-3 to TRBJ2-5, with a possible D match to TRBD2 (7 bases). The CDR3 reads CASSRGGGGGPETQYF. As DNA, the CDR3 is TGCGCCAGCAGCCGAGGAGGAGGGGGGGGTCCAGAGACCCAGTACTTC.